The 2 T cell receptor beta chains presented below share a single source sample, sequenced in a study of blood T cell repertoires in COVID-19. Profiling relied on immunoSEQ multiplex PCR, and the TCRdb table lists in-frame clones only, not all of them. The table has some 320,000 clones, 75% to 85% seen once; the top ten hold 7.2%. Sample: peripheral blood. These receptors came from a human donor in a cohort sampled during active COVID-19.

In DNA, the CDR3 is TGTGCCAGCAGCCCGCAGGGGGCACCCAATAATTCACCCCTCCACTTT. This codes for CASSPQGAPNNSPLHF. This chain joins TRBV7-8 and TRBJ1-6, with 8 positions matching TRBD1. The junction had 8 bases not matched to a gene; V was cut back by 5 bases and J by 5 bases. The CDR3 totals 16 residues. Germline V gene sequence: CDR1 SGHVS, CDR2 FQNEAQ.

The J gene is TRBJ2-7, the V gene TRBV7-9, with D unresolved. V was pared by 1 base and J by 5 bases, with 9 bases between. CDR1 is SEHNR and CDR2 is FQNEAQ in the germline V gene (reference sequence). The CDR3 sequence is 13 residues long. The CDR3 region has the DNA TGTGCCAGCAGCTTAGTCTGGCACCACGAGCAGTACTTC. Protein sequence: CASSLVWHHEQYF.